Given below is one TCR beta chain in context. The antigen remains unidentified. The sample is drawn from a study of shared clonotypes between healthy human individuals. CDR1 SGDLS and CDR2 YYNGEE come from the germline V gene. CDR3 size: 13 residues. The V and J ends lost 0 bases and 3 bases respectively, with 6 bases between them. Free of recent acute infections or vaccinations, the donors were healthy HIV-negative adults. CD4+ cells underwent separation, giving CD45RA+ naive and CD45RA-negative memory subsets. Whole-study findings and limits: Sequencing depth was expected to influence donor clonotype sharing. Genetic and exposure-history diversity was limited by the few donors.

Measured with immunoSEQ multiplex PCR; TCRdb has only the in-frame clones, and not every one. The data hold over a million clones, with more than 60% observed a single time. The chain uses TRBV9 and TRBJ1-1; D gene unclear. Input material: memory CD4+ T cells sorted from blood. Documented subset: CD45RA-negative fraction. The TCR sequence derives from a man younger than 30 in good health. The CDR3 loop is CASSVGPDTEAFF. The CDR3 nucleotides read TGTGCCAGCAGCGTAGGACCGGACACTGAAGCTTTCTTT.